The clone carrying this T cell receptor beta chain was observed a single time. Its specificity is not known. Primers included in the PCR were 60 Vbeta and 13 Jbeta primers. The data were produced by immunoSEQ multiplex PCR, yet TCRdb's version contains in-frame clones alone and is incomplete. The sample carries over 150,000 clones, around 79% recorded once. The data originate from a study of cytomegalovirus exposure and HLA in healthy donors. Study-wide points: Reports showed the classifier diagnosing cytomegalovirus status with high specificity and sensitivity. As a later analysis revealed, most CMV-associated TCR beta chains appeared HLA-restricted.

The CDR3 is 13 amino acids. V dropped 7 bases and J dropped 4 bases, with 11 bases sitting between them. The germline CDR1 and CDR2 sequences are MDHEN and SYDVKM. The V call is TRBV28, the J call TRBJ1-5; D possibly corresponds to TRBD1 (5 bases). Sequenced: PBMCs. This TCR was recovered from a man in his thirties or forties in good health and CMV-seropositive. CDR3: CASTMGPNQPQHF. The CDR3 coding sequence is TGTGCCAGCACCATGGGGCCAAATCAGCCCCAGCATTTT.